Each of the 9 T cell receptor beta chains below was sequenced from the same sample in a study of blood T cell repertoires in COVID-19 (dated by TCRdb to about 2020). Library method: the immunoSEQ multiplex PCR assay. As stored in TCRdb, this immuneACCESS dataset retains in-frame rearrangements with V and J assigned. A fraction of the clones does not appear; measured against another copy, unresolved V genes explain less than half of the discrepancy, and the remainder lacks a known reason. The table for this sample lists under 45,000 clones; 83% of them were counted only once. The ten biggest clones cover under 50% of the sample. Sequenced sample: peripheral blood. The receptors derive from a woman of 80 years or more with active or convalescent COVID-19.

The sample holds one count of this clone. The J gene is TRBJ1-2, the V gene TRBV28; no clear D. The CDR3 consists of 14 residues. V lost 3 bases to trimming and J lost 0 bases, with 8 bases between them. Germline-derived CDR1 and CDR2 are MDHEN and SYDVKM. The DNA of the CDR3 is TGTGCCAGCAGTTTTCCCAGGCCTAACTATGGCTACACCTTC. Its protein is CASSFPRPNYGYTF.

The chain is built from TRBV20-1 and TRBJ2-2; D is uncertain. Germline V gives CDR1 DFQATT, CDR2 SNEGSKA (reference sequence). V gave up 6 bases and J gave up 5 bases, with 7 bases separating them. The CDR3 covers 11 residues. In nucleotides, the CDR3 is TGCAGTGCCCAGACTACCGGGGAGCTGTTTTTT. Its translation is CSAQTTGELFF.

The chain joins TRBV4-1 to TRBJ2-2, with TRBD2 identical over 11 bases. In germline, CDR1 is MGHRA, CDR2 YSYEKL. Losses at the gene ends were 0 bases for V and 7 bases for J; bases not matched to a gene: 7. The CDR3 is made up of 17 amino acids. The CDR3 here is CASSQDRLAGTVGELFF. The CDR3 DNA is TGCGCCAGCAGCCAAGACAGACTAGCGGGAACGGTCGGGGAGCTGTTTTTT.

This clone has only a few counts. The V and J genes are TRBV7-8 and TRBJ2-1; D gene unclear. V was shortened by 3 bases and J by 3 bases, with 6 bases between the two germline ends. Germline V gene data show CDR1 as SGHVS and CDR2 as FQNEAQ. The CDR3 loop spans 13 amino acids. CDR3 loop: CASSFAFYNEQFF. CDR3 DNA sequence: TGTGCCAGCAGCTTCGCGTTCTACAATGAGCAGTTCTTC.

The V call is TRBV5-1, the J call TRBJ1-4; 8 bases align to TRBD1. In germline, CDR1 is SGHRS, CDR2 YFSETQ. The CDR3 has 15 residues. Germline trimming cut 0 bases from V and 5 bases from J; bases unmatched to any gene: 3. DNA for the CDR3: TGCGCCAGCAGCTTGGGGGGGACAGGAAATGAAAAACTGTTTTTT. Protein product: CASSLGGTGNEKLFF.

The chain uses TRBV28 and TRBJ1-5, with D tentatively TRBD1 (5 bases). The CDR3 length is 15 residues. Germline V CDR1 and CDR2: MDHEN, SYDVKM. V was cut by 10 bases and J by 4 bases, with 20 bases left in between. For the CDR3, the DNA is TGTGCCACCTCTAGGGGTTCAGGGCTAAATCAGCCCCAGCATTTT. It is translated as CATSRGSGLNQPQHF.

This clone has only one observation. The chain has TRBV13 and TRBJ1-2; D may be TRBD1 (6 bases). The CDR3 covers 15 residues. V was trimmed by 5 bases and J by 0 bases, leaving 13 bases between them. From germline, CDR1 is PRHDT and CDR2 FYEKMQ (reference sequence). CDR3 sequence (DNA): TGTGCCAGCAGCCGAAGGGGACAAGCTAACTATGGCTACACCTTC. It encodes CASSRRGQANYGYTF.

The CDR3 coding sequence is TGTGCCAGCAGCGCCCGCAGGGCTTCTCCTCCTGAAGCTTTCTTT. It codes for CASSARRASPPEAFF. The V gene is TRBV11-2, the J gene TRBJ1-1; weak D call: TRBD1 (5 bases). The CDR3 length is 15 residues. The V gene lost 5 bases and the J gene lost 6 bases, with 19 bases spanning the gap. Germline CDR1 SGHAT, CDR2 FQNNGV.

The J gene is TRBJ1-1, the V gene TRBV28, with unresolved D. V dropped 1 base and J dropped 5 bases, with 5 bases sitting between them. There are 12 residues in the CDR3. Germline lookup yields CDR1 MDHEN and CDR2 SYDVKM. The CDR3 coding sequence is TGTGCCAGCAGTTTATCAGGTACTGAAGCTTTCTTT. This sequence encodes CASSLSGTEAFF.